The following is a T cell receptor (beta chain) sequence with its context. Its specificity is unknown. The sample belongs to a study of cytomegalovirus exposure and HLA in healthy donors. Study outcomes and limitations: Reported performance of the classifier showed diagnosis of cytomegalovirus status with high specificity and sensitivity.

13 Jbeta primers and 60 Vbeta primers were used for the PCR. The data were produced by immunoSEQ multiplex PCR, yet TCRdb's version contains in-frame clones alone and is incomplete. The table shows about 160,000 clones, with approximately 81% occurring only once. This CDR3 comprises 17 residues. Trimming at V came to 1 base and at J to 4 bases, leaving 7 bases not matched to a gene. In germline, CDR1 is MNHNS, CDR2 SASEGT. Donors were nominally healthy when sampled, though unrecorded immune exposures were likely. This clonotype was sampled from a young man in good health and CMV-seropositive. The chain carries TRBV6-1 and TRBJ2-6; 7 bases agree with TRBD1. The sample consisted of PBMCs. CDR3 bases: TGTGCCAGCAGTGAAGAGACAGGGCGAGCGGGGGCCAACGTCCTGACTTTC. It is translated as CASSEETGRAGANVLTF.